These 11 T cell receptor beta chains were sequenced from one sample in a study of blood T cell repertoires in COVID-19. TCRdb's copy holds only in-frame clones and misses some; the assay was immunoSEQ multiplex PCR. The sample carries 210,000 or so clones, roughly 88% recorded once. Sequenced material: peripheral blood. These receptors were taken from a woman between 40 and 50 years old who had recovered from COVID-19.

The V gene is TRBV19, the J gene TRBJ1-4; D ambiguous. Trimming left V 2 bases short and J 5 bases short, with 12 bases between. Germline V lookup: CDR1 LNHDA, CDR2 SQIVND (reference sequence). This CDR3 contains 15 residues. The CDR3 DNA reads TGTGCCAGTAGTATATTTGTTTCCCGGAATGAAAAACTGTTTTTT. Translating gives CASSIFVSRNEKLFF.

This clone was detected a few times. This chain joins TRBV18 and TRBJ1-1; unclear D gene. The CDR3 contains 15 residues. V gave up 5 bases and J gave up 7 bases, with 20 bases separating them. Germline V gene data show CDR1 as KGHSH and CDR2 as LQKENI. CDR3 in amino acids: CASSKVRSERVEAFF. CDR3 coding DNA: TGTGCCAGCTCAAAAGTCCGCTCCGAGCGTGTTGAAGCTTTCTTT.

V usage is TRBV3-1 (or the pseudogene TRBV3-2) and J usage is TRBJ1-2; no definite D call. Germline CDR1 LGHDT, CDR2 YNNKEL (reference sequence). This CDR3 has 14 residues. Trimming took off 1 base at V and 0 bases at J, with 6 bases between the two ends. The CDR3 region has the DNA TGTGCCAGCAGCCAAGGGAGCACTAACTATGGCTACACCTTC. Translating it yields CASSQGSTNYGYTF.

The rearrangement uses TRBV12-3 or TRBV12-4 and TRBJ2-5, with D possibly TRBD2 on 5 matching bases. The CDR3 loop spans 12 amino acids. Trimming left V 4 bases short and J 7 bases short, with 10 bases between. The CDR3 is CASSSPRGTQYF. The CDR3 DNA reads as TGTGCCAGCAGTTCCCCCCGGGGGACCCAGTACTTC.

The rearrangement uses TRBV6-5 and TRBJ1-3; tentative D call: TRBD1 (5 bases). V lost 6 bases and J 4 bases, leaving 13 bases between the germline ends. There are 14 residues in the CDR3. Germline V gives CDR1 MNHEY, CDR2 SVGAGI. The chain's CDR3 is CASRGEDEGNTIYF. For the CDR3, the DNA is TGTGCCAGCAGAGGGGAAGACGAGGGAAACACCATATATTTT.

The chain uses TRBV20-1 and TRBJ2-5, with TRBD2 identical over 9 bases. CDR1 and CDR2 from the germline V gene are DFQATT and SNEGSKA (reference sequence). The junction had 9 bases not matched to a gene; V was cut back by 3 bases and J by 1 base. The CDR3 totals 16 residues. CDR3 amino acids: CSASVPSGNFQETQYF. Here the CDR3 DNA reads TGCAGTGCTAGTGTGCCTAGCGGGAATTTCCAAGAGACCCAGTACTTC.

The chain joins TRBV7-2 to TRBJ1-5; D call uncertain. Germline loops: CDR1 SGHTA, CDR2 FQGNSA. This CDR3 spans 15 amino acids. The V gene lost 0 bases and the J gene lost 4 bases, with 10 bases spanning the gap. This CDR3 is CASSLAGPTNQPQHF. The CDR3 coding sequence is TGTGCCAGCAGCTTAGCGGGCCCTACAAATCAGCCCCAGCATTTT. The full variable domain, completed using reference TRBV7-2 and TRBJ1-5, is GAGVSQSPSNKVTEKGKDVELRCDPISGHTALYWYRQSLGQGLEFLIYFQGNSAPDKSGLPSDRFSAERTGGSVSTLTIQRTQQEDSAVYLCASSLAGPTNQPQHFGDGTRLSIL.

The chain joins TRBV12-5 to TRBJ2-1, with D maybe TRBD1 (6 bases). Germline CDR1 LGHNT, CDR2 FRNRAP. Trimming cost V 4 bases and J 5 bases, with 15 bases left between them. The CDR3 contains 15 residues. The CDR3 sequence is CASGSGQTHNNEQFF. The CDR3, as DNA: TGTGCTAGTGGTTCAGGACAGACCCACAACAATGAGCAGTTCTTC.

This chain's CDR3 is CASSHDIGDYGYTF. In DNA, the CDR3 is TGTGCCAGCAGCCATGATATCGGGGACTATGGCTACACCTTC. The chain has TRBV7-6 and TRBJ1-2; D gene uncertain. CDR3 size: 14 residues. The germline CDR1 and CDR2 sequences are SGHVS and FNYEAQ. The V end was cut by 5 bases, the J end by 3 bases, with 13 bases between.

The chain has TRBV13 and TRBJ1-3; D gene uncertain. Deletions cut 3 bases from V and 4 bases from J, with 10 bases between. Germline V gives CDR1 PRHDT, CDR2 FYEKMQ (reference sequence). The CDR3 covers 14 residues. The CDR3 loop is CASSLGDPGNTIYF. In nucleotides, the CDR3 is TGTGCCAGCAGCTTGGGAGATCCCGGAAACACCATATATTTT. The full variable domain, in which reference TRBV13 and TRBJ1-3 provide the parts outside the CDR3, is AAGVIQSPRHLIKEKRETATLKCYPIPRHDTVYWYQQGPGQDPQFLISFYEKMQSDKGSIPDRFSAQQFSDYHSELNMSSLELGDSALYFCASSLGDPGNTIYFGEGSWLTVV.

The CDR3 region is CASSLRTDPTGELFF. The CDR3 bases are TGTGCCAGTAGTCTTAGGACAGACCCTACCGGGGAGCTGTTTTTT. The chain combines TRBV19 with TRBJ2-2; a weak D match, TRBD1 (6 bases). The CDR3 loop spans 15 amino acids. V was pared by 5 bases and J by 5 bases, with 15 bases between. Germline V gene data show CDR1 as LNHDA and CDR2 as SQIVND (reference sequence).